Ten or more counts support the clone carrying this TCR beta chain. The antigen is unknown. The data derive from a study of T cells in Graves' hyperthyroidism and ophthalmopathy. At the level of the study: Staff took peripheral blood when the initial diagnosis was made, before any treatment began. Study-wide results and caveats: Stable hyperthyroidism was separated from ophthalmopathy by a model based on 13 V-J features.

TCR beta CDR3 regions were amplified from RNA. HTBI primers were the set used in a first-round RT-PCR of the TCR CDR3. TCRdb reanalysed the multiplex PCR reads using MiXCR and keeps one entry per CDR3 protein. The data contain 450,000 to 600,000 distinct CDR3 sequences, less than 20% of them singletons. This sequence was found in a man in his forties with Graves' ophthalmopathy. Material: blood.

The DNA for the CDR3 is TGTGCCAGCAGCTTATTAGCGGGGGGCCTATACAATGAGCAGTTCTTC. Translated: CASSLLAGGLYNEQFF. The chain couples TRBV11-2 to TRBJ2-1; TRBD2 matches 10 bases. The germline V gene encodes CDR1 SGHAT and CDR2 FQNNGV. CDR3 length: 16 residues. Trimming took 2 bases from V and 4 from J; bases not matched to a gene: 5.